This paragraph reports one T cell receptor beta chain. This entry is derived from a study of blood T cell repertoires in COVID-19. Study information: Acute and convalescent COVID-19 specimens originated in the United States, Italy and Spain. Sources were T cells, B-cell-depleted T cells, or PBMCs; the material itself was cDNA or gDNA.

The CDR3 contains 14 residues. Trimming cost V 3 bases and J 10 bases; bases outside gene matches: 9. CDR1 MNHNS and CDR2 SASEGT come from the germline V gene. Here immunoSEQ multiplex PCR was the method, and the copy in TCRdb shows in-frame clones only, minus some. The sample lists approximately 75,000 clones; 90% were seen once. The sequenced sample consisted of peripheral blood. The origin of this receptor is a human donor in a cohort sampled during active COVID-19. The V and J genes are TRBV6-1 and TRBJ1-3, with 7 bases matching TRBD1. In DNA form, the CDR3 reads TGTGCCAGCAGTGATCGGAACAGGGGTACAACCATATATTTT. It specifies CASSDRNRGTTIYF.